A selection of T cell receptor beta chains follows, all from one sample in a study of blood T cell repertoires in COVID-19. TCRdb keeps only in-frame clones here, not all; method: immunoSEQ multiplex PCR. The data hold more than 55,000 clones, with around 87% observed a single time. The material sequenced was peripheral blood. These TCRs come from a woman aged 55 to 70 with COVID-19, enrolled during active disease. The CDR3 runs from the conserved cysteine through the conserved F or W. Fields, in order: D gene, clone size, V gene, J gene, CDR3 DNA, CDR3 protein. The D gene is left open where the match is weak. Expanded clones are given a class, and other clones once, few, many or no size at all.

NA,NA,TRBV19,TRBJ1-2,TGTGCCAGTAGTATTCAGGGATCCTACGTTAACGGCTACACCTTC,CASSIQGSYVNGYTF
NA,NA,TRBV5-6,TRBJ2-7,TGTGCCAGCAGCTTCGGTTCTGACGAGCAGTACTTC,CASSFGSDEQYF
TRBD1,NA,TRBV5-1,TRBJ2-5,TGCGCCAGCTCTCTTGGGGGGGACAGGGCAGAGACCCAGTACTTC,CASSLGGDRAETQYF
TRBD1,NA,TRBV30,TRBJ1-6,TGTGCCTGGAGGTACGGACAGGGAAATTCACCCCTCCACTTT,CAWRYGQGNSPLHF
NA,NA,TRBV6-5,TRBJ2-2,TGTGCCAGCTCAAGGGGTTTGAACACCGGGGAGCTGTTTTTT,CASSRGLNTGELFF
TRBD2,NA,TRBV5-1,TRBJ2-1,TGCGCCAGCAGCAGCCTAGCGGGAGGGCGGAATGAGCAGTTCTTC,CASSSLAGGRNEQFF
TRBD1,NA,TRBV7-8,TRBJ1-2,TGTGCCAGCAGCTTAGCGGGACAGGGAAGCTATGGCTACACCTTC,CASSLAGQGSYGYTF
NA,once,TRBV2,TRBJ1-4,TGTGCCAGCGCAAATAGGGGGGGTGGAGAAAAACTGTTTTTT,CASANRGGGEKLFF
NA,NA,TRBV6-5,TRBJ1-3,TGTGCCAGCCACCCTCAGGCCTACTCTGGAAACACCATATATTTT,CASHPQAYSGNTIYF
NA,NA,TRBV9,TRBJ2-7,TGTGCCAGCAGCGTAGGAGACGAGCAGTACTTC,CASSVGDEQYF
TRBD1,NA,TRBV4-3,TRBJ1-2,TGCGCCAGCAGAGGGACAGGGGTAAGTACTGGCTACACCTTC,CASRGTGVSTGYTF
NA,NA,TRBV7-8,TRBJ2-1,TGTGCCAGCAGCTTAGGGGGCGTGAATGAGCAGTTCTTC,CASSLGGVNEQFF
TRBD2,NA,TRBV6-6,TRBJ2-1,TGTGCCAGCAGTCGTCGGGTAGCGGGTAAATCCTACAATGAGCAGTTCTTC,CASSRRVAGKSYNEQFF
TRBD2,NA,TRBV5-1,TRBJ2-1,TGCGCCAGCAGCTTGGTCAGCGGGACCGCCTACAATGAGCAGTTCTTC,CASSLVSGTAYNEQFF
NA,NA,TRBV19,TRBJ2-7,TGTGCCAGTAGAGCTAGGGGTGGTGGCTACGAGCAGTACTTC,CASRARGGGYEQYF
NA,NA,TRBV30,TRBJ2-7,TGTGCCTGGAGTCAAGCGGAATACTACGAGCAGTACTTC,CAWSQAEYYEQYF
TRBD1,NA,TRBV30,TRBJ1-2,TGTGCAACAACCCCAGGGGGCGAGTCGAGCTACACCTTC,CATTPGGESSYTF
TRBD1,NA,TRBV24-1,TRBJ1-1,TGTGCCACCAGTGATTTGCTGATTAACAGGGGCGATTATCTGAACACTGAAGCTTTCTTT,CATSDLLINRGDYLNTEAFF
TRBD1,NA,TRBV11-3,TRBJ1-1,TGTGCCAGCAGCGAGTACAGGGGTGTGGGAGCTTTCTTT,CASSEYRGVGAFF
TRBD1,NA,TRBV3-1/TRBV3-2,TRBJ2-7,TGTGCCAGCAGCCCTGTCGGGACAGGGAAATACGAGCAGTACTTC,CASSPVGTGKYEQYF
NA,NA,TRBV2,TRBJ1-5,TGTGCCAGCAGTGAAATAATTAGTGGCAATCAGCCCCAGCATTTT,CASSEIISGNQPQHF
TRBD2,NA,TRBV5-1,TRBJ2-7,TGCGCCAGCAGCTTTTCGGCGGGAGCCAACGAGCAGTACTTC,CASSFSAGANEQYF
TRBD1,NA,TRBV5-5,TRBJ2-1,TGTGCCAGCAGCCCAGGGACAGGGATTGAGCAGTTCTTC,CASSPGTGIEQFF
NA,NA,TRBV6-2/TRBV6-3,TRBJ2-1,TGTGCCAGCCGCCTTAGCTCCTACAATGAGCAGTTCTTC,CASRLSSYNEQFF
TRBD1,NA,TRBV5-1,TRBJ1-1,TGCGCCAGCAGCTTGGCTGGGACAGCGAACACTGAAGCTTTCTTT,CASSLAGTANTEAFF
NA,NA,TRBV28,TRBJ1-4,TGTGCCAGCAGCTCCATTGAAGTACAGGGAATTTATGAAAACCTGTTTTTT,CASSSIEVQGIYENLFF
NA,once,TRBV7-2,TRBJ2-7,TGTGCCAGCAGCTTACTGCTGGGCCCTACCTACGAGCAGTACTTC,CASSLLLGPTYEQYF
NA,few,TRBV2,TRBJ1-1,TGTGCCAGCATCAAGGACACACCGAACACTGAAGCTTTCTTT,CASIKDTPNTEAFF
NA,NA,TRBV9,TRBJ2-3,TGTGCCAGCAGCCCACCCGCGGCAGATACGCAGTATTTT,CASSPPAADTQYF
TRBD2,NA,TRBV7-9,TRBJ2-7,TGTGCCAGCAGCTTAGAATCGACTAGCGGGACGTACGAGCAGTACTTC,CASSLESTSGTYEQYF
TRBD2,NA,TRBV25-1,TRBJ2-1,TGTGCCAGCCGAGCCGAGGACCGGACTAGCAGATACAATGAGCAGTTCTTC,CASRAEDRTSRYNEQFF
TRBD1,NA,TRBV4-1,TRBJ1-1,TGCGCCAGCAGCCAAGGCGGACAGGGCTACACTGAAGCTTTCTTT,CASSQGGQGYTEAFF
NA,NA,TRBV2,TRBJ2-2,TGTGCCAGCAGTTTAACAGGGTACACCGGGGAGCTGTTTTTT,CASSLTGYTGELFF
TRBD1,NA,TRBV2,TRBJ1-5,TGTGCCAGCAGTGCCGGGACAGTGAATAGCAATCAGCCCCAGCATTTT,CASSAGTVNSNQPQHF
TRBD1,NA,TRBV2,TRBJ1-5,TGTGCCAGCAGTGAACTAGGGACAGCTAGCAATCAGCCCCAGCATTTT,CASSELGTASNQPQHF
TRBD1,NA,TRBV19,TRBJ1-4,TGTGCCAGTAGTAACCAGGGGGCGGGAAATGAAAAACTGTTTTTT,CASSNQGAGNEKLFF
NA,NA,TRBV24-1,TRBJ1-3,TGTGCCACCACCGACCCCGGCGGAACCATATATTTT,CATTDPGGTIYF
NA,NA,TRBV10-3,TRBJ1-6,TGTGCCATCAGTGCCAGGGGCGATAATTCACCCCTCCACTTT,CAISARGDNSPLHF
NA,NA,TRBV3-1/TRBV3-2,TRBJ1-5,TGTGCCAGCAGCCTTTTCACGGCGGCAGGGCTACGTTATAGCAATCAGCCCCAGCATTTT,CASSLFTAAGLRYSNQPQHF
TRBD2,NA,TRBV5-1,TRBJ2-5,TGCGCCAGCAGCTTGGACGTTAGCGGGAGGTTTGGGTACCAAGAGACCCAGTACTTC,CASSLDVSGRFGYQETQYF
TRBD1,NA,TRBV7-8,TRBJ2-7,TGTGCCAGCAGGACAGGGGGGATCGGCGAGCAGTACTTC,CASRTGGIGEQYF
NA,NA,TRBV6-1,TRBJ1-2,TGTGCCAGCAGTGGGGAGGGCCGCCTTCTTTCTAACTATGGCTACACCTTC,CASSGEGRLLSNYGYTF
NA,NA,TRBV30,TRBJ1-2,TGTGCCTGGAGTGTAACTTTGAGCTATGGCTACACCTTC,CAWSVTLSYGYTF
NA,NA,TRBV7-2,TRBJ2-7,TGTGCCAGCAGCTTAAACAGGGCGGCCTACGAGCAGTACTTC,CASSLNRAAYEQYF
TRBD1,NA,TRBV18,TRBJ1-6,TGTGCCAGCTCACCGACAGGGTTAAGCTCCTATAATTCACCCCTCCACTTT,CASSPTGLSSYNSPLHF
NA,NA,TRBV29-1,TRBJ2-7,TGCAGCGTTGTCGAATTCCCCCTTACAGGGACCGAGCAGTACTTC,CSVVEFPLTGTEQYF
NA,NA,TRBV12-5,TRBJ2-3,TGTGCTAGTGGCGGGAGCAGGGCAGATACGCAGTATTTT,CASGGSRADTQYF
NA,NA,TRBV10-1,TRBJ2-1,TGCGCCAGCAGTGAGTCGCAGGGGCAGGATGAGCAGTTCTTC,CASSESQGQDEQFF
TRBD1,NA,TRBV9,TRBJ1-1,TGTGCCAGCAGCGTTAGACCGGGACAGGGGAATACTGAAGCTTTCTTT,CASSVRPGQGNTEAFF
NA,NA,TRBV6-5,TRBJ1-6,TGTGCCAGCAGTTCTACGGTATCCAGGTCACCCCTCCACTTT,CASSSTVSRSPLHF
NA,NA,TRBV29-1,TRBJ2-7,TGCAGCGTCGACGAGCAGTACTTC,CSVDEQYF
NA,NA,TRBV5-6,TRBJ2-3,TGTGCCAGCAGCGCCCTTAGCAGCACAGATACGCAGTATTTT,CASSALSSTDTQYF
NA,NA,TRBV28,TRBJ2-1,TGTGCCAGCAGTCCCTGGACAAGGGTCTACAATGAGCAGTTCTTC,CASSPWTRVYNEQFF
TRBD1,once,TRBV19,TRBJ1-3,TGTGCCAGTAAGACACAGGGGGCTGGAAACACCATATATTTT,CASKTQGAGNTIYF
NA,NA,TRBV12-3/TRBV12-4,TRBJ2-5,TGTGCCAGCAGACAGGCGAGGGAGACCCAGTACTTC,CASRQARETQYF
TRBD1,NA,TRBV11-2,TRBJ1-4,TGTGCCAGCAGCCCCCGGGGGACAGGAGATGAAAAACTGTTTTTT,CASSPRGTGDEKLFF
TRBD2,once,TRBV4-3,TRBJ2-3,TGCGCCAGCAGCCAAGATGGCGCGGGAGTAGCAGATACGCAGTATTTT,CASSQDGAGVADTQYF
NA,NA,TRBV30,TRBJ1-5,TGTGCCTGGACCGGAGATCGCAATCAGCCCCAGCATTTT,CAWTGDRNQPQHF